This TCR beta chain was recorded in a study of T cell responses to AZD1222 COVID-19 vaccine. For the study at large: Whether given at about 4 or about 12 weeks, second doses were pooled. Study findings and constraints: A rise in Spike-specific TCR breadth and depth followed two AZD1222 doses. Researchers report vaccine-associated CD4 TCRs spanning spike, with dominance at 160-218 and 743-854.

The length of the CDR3 is 14 residues. Germline CDR1 LNHDA, CDR2 SQIVND (reference sequence). Trimming stripped 1 base from V and 0 bases from J, with 6 bases between. Clones were sequenced by immunoSEQ multiplex PCR, and TCRdb holds only the in-frame ones, with some missing. Among 65,000 to 75,000 clones listed, roughly 80% were seen once. This clone was picked up a small number of times. Its antigen is still unknown. This CDR3 is also generated by other DNA sequences in the sample. This material consisted of peripheral blood, taken on day 0 of AZD1222 vaccination. This receptor was obtained from an adult in good health. The chain combines TRBV19 with TRBJ2-5, with unresolved D. The CDR3 loop is CASSIGPNQETQYF. DNA of the CDR3: TGTGCCAGTAGTATAGGACCTAACCAAGAGACCCAGTACTTC.